The next 2 T cell receptor beta chains were all read from a single sample in a study of T cells in Graves' hyperthyroidism and ophthalmopathy. Amplification yielded TCR beta CDR3 regions, with RNA transcripts as the source. During a first-round RT-PCR of the TCR CDR3, the HTBI primer set was used. TCRdb reanalysed the multiplex PCR reads using MiXCR and keeps one entry per CDR3 protein. Among a few hundred thousand distinct CDR3 sequences, nearly 15% were seen once, and the ten largest hold around 30%. The sample consisted of blood. These receptors originate from a woman in her forties or fifties with Graves' hyperthyroidism that later progressed to Graves' ophthalmopathy.

The chain joins TRBV27 to TRBJ1-5, with 8 positions matching TRBD1. With 4 bases clipped from V and 2 bases from J, the junction kept 4 bases outside the gene matches. The CDR3 consists of 15 residues. Per germline, CDR1 MNHEY and CDR2 SMNVEV (reference sequence). The CDR3 sequence: CASSSQGAGNQPQHF. Written as DNA, the CDR3 is TGTGCCAGCAGTTCCCAGGGGGCCGGCAATCAGCCCCAGCATTTT.

This clonotype was seen repeatedly, ten times or more. The rearrangement joins TRBV9 to TRBJ2-1; D may correspond to TRBD1 or TRBD2 (5 bases each). The V and J ends lost 0 bases and 0 bases respectively, with 16 bases between them. Germline V gene sequence: CDR1 SGDLS, CDR2 YYNGEE. The CDR3 runs to 18 residues. DNA for the CDR3: TGTGCCAGCAGCGTAGCAGGGATTGGACTGAACTCCTACAATGAGCAGTTCTTC. Translation gives CASSVAGIGLNSYNEQFF.